This TCR beta chain was sequenced in a study of blood T cell repertoires in COVID-19 (dated by TCRdb to the early 2020s). For the study in its entirety: Samples covering the acute and convalescent phases of COVID-19 were provided by collaborators in the United States, Italy and Spain. The material from the prospective study consisted of cDNA or gDNA derived from T cells, B-cell-depleted T cells, or PBMCs. Deeply sampled blood TCRbeta repertoires from subjects exposed to, actively infected with, or recovered from COVID-19 were included in the dataset. A freely available public database, intended as a resource for researchers studying the immune response to SARS-CoV-2, is where the repertoires were released. The samples were drawn from two sources: the first 160 participants of the ongoing ImmuneRACE study, and 1,200 or so subjects contributed by 6 global collaborators. The sample metadata nearly always contained a de-identified subject ID, COVID-19 status, age in years and sex. Where available, HLA class I and class II types were obtained from metadata supplied by the sample provider rather than from assay-based typing.

Overall results and qualifications from the work: How much clinical and demographic metadata was included differed by source and by participant, and the metadata was provided uncurated.

TCRbeta CDR3 regions were amplified from genomic DNA using the immunoSEQ Assay, a bias-controlled multiplex PCR. On the study's bioinformatics: The number of nucleated cells in each sample was estimated from the amplification of reference gene primers within the assay. Sequence reads were collapsed and filtered to measure the absolute abundance of every unique TCRbeta CDR3 rearrangement. For each sample, productive Simpson clonality was calculated as the square root of Simpson's diversity index across productive rearrangements. What TCRdb holds here is the immuneACCESS table cut down to in-frame rearrangements. Part of the clones is not present; checked against another copy, under half of the missing clones reflect an unresolved V gene, and the others are unexplained. The DNA gave D and trimming, while V, J and clone size come from that table. Counted in this sample were about 300,000 clones; roughly 80% of them appeared once. Around 10% of the sample is held by the ten biggest clonotypes.

In this sample, this clone turned up a few times. Its antigen remains unidentified. No base-level quality is on record; no much larger clone is a single base apart. Relative to germline, V is 1 base shorter and J is 6 bases shorter, with 9 bases between their ends. The CDR3 contains 13 residues, cysteine and phenylalanine counted. The sequence is cut down to CDR3 DNA, 39 bases in frame from base 1. In the germline V gene, CDR1 corresponds to SGHVS and CDR2 to FQNEAQ. A second Seattle source provided samples from volunteer blood donors who had recovered from COVID-19. Collaborating institutions collected whole blood in K2EDTA tubes following their own protocols. For TCRbeta analysis, collaborator samples were shipped as frozen whole blood, as isolated PBMCs, or as DNA extracted from either sample type.

This TCR came from a woman between 45 and 60 years old who had recovered from COVID-19. Recombination joined TRBV7-8 with TRBJ1-2; there is no confident call for the D gene. Sequencing was done on a sample of peripheral blood. For the CDR3, the sequence is CASSLGLSDGYTF. The DNA sequence is given as TGTGCCAGCAGCTTAGGCCTCTCGGATGGCTACACCTTC. The CDR3, completed at both ends by the reference TRBV7-8 and TRBJ1-2 genes, gives the full variable domain GAGVSQSPRYKVAKRGQDVALRCDPISGHVSLFWYQQALGQGPEFLTYFQNEAQLDKSGLPSDRFFAERPEGSVSTLKIQRTQQEDSAVYLCASSLGLSDGYTFGSGTRLTVV.